The 2 T cell receptor beta chains below come from one sample, sequenced in a study of T cells after yellow fever vaccination. TCRdb re-called the 5' RACE reads through MiXCR, storing one row per CDR3 protein. The table shows 300,000 to 350,000 distinct CDR3 sequences, with 8.1% occurring only once. The sequenced sample was PBMCs, obtained roughly 47 days after the first yellow fever vaccination. The origin of the receptors is a man aged 18 to 30 who received the YFV17D yellow fever vaccine.

The chain recombines TRBV18 with TRBJ2-5; 11 bases fit TRBD2. The CDR3 is made up of 16 amino acids. V gave up 5 bases and J gave up 4 bases; unmatched junction bases: 9. The V gene's germline CDR1 is KGHSH and CDR2 LQKENI. This chain's CDR3 is CASSKTSGAVLETQYF. The CDR3 DNA reads as TGTGCCAGCTCAAAGACTAGCGGGGCCGTTTTAGAGACCCAGTACTTC.

The chain employs TRBV2 and TRBJ2-2; either TRBD1 or TRBD2 may fit D (5 bases each). CDR3 size: 14 residues. Germline-derived CDR1 and CDR2 are SNHLY and FYNNEI. Trimming left V 1 base short and J 6 bases short, with 9 bases between. This chain's CDR3 is CASSEETGPGELFF. The CDR3 DNA follows: TGTGCCAGCAGTGAAGAGACGGGACCCGGGGAGCTGTTTTTT.